These T cell receptor beta chains were read from a single sample in a study of CD8 T cells in ankylosing spondylitis. TCRdb used MiXCR to reprocess the 5' RACE reads, holding one entry per CDR3 protein. This sample has more than 600,000 distinct CDR3 sequences; roughly 19% occur once, and the top ten carry under 20%. Sequenced input: blood, either unsorted or a sorted T cell fraction (not recorded which). These receptors all come from a male donor with ankylosing spondylitis. Each CDR3 is given with its conserved first and last residue. Each record gives: D gene, J gene, clone size, V gene, CDR3 DNA, CDR3 protein. D genes are given only for firm matches. Rows give clone size only sometimes, using once, few, many, or a class for an expanded clone.

d_call: NA; j_call: TRBJ2-7; clone_size: NA; v_call: TRBV18; cdr3_nt: TGTGCCAGCTCACCCAATCCGGATTCCTACGAGCAGTACTTC; cdr3_aa: CASSPNPDSYEQYF
d_call: NA; j_call: TRBJ2-7; clone_size: NA; v_call: TRBV12-3/TRBV12-4; cdr3_nt: TGTGCCAGCAGCAATGAGGACTCCCCCGTCTACGAGCAGTACTTC; cdr3_aa: CASSNEDSPVYEQYF
d_call: NA; j_call: TRBJ2-7; clone_size: NA; v_call: TRBV7-9; cdr3_nt: TGTGCCAGCAGCTTAGCAGGTGCGGGTTCCTACGAGCAGTACTTC; cdr3_aa: CASSLAGAGSYEQYF
d_call: TRBD2; j_call: TRBJ2-5; clone_size: NA; v_call: TRBV5-1; cdr3_nt: TGCGCCAGCAGCCCTCCCTCAGGGACTAGAGGAGAGACCCAGTACTTC; cdr3_aa: CASSPPSGTRGETQYF
d_call: TRBD1; j_call: TRBJ1-5; clone_size: few; v_call: TRBV11-2; cdr3_nt: TGTGCCAGCAGCTTATCCCCGGGACAGGGGGGTTGGGCAATCAGCAATCAGCCCCAGCATTTT; cdr3_aa: CASSLSPGQGGWAISNQPQHF
d_call: TRBD2; j_call: TRBJ2-5; clone_size: NA; v_call: TRBV3-1; cdr3_nt: TGTGCCAGCAGCCAAAGCGGGGGGGAAGAGACCCAGTACTTC; cdr3_aa: CASSQSGGEETQYF
d_call: NA; j_call: TRBJ1-2; clone_size: few; v_call: TRBV20-1; cdr3_nt: TGCAGTGCTAGAGATTTCCAGTATAACTATGGCTACACCTTC; cdr3_aa: CSARDFQYNYGYTF
d_call: TRBD1; j_call: TRBJ2-5; clone_size: few; v_call: TRBV9; cdr3_nt: TGTGCCAGCAGCGAACAGGGGGCGGGACAAGAGACCCAGTACTTC; cdr3_aa: CASSEQGAGQETQYF
d_call: NA; j_call: TRBJ2-7; clone_size: once; v_call: TRBV5-1; cdr3_nt: TGCGCCAGCAGCTTGGTAGCGGCCCACTACGAGCAGTACTTC; cdr3_aa: CASSLVAAHYEQYF
d_call: NA; j_call: TRBJ1-2; clone_size: NA; v_call: TRBV6-6; cdr3_nt: TGTGCCAGCAGAACGGGCAGTAACTATGGCTACACCTTC; cdr3_aa: CASRTGSNYGYTF
d_call: NA; j_call: TRBJ2-1; clone_size: few; v_call: TRBV10-3; cdr3_nt: TGTGCCATCAGTGAGTCTACGGACTTCTACAATGAGCAGTTCTTC; cdr3_aa: CAISESTDFYNEQFF
d_call: TRBD1; j_call: TRBJ2-3; clone_size: many; v_call: TRBV29-1; cdr3_nt: TGCAGCGTTGATTCCGGGACAGCCACAGATACGCAGTATTTT; cdr3_aa: CSVDSGTATDTQYF
d_call: TRBD2; j_call: TRBJ2-7; clone_size: NA; v_call: TRBV4-2; cdr3_nt: TGTGCCAGCAGACCTCTAGCGGGGGTAACCTACGAGCAGTACTTC; cdr3_aa: CASRPLAGVTYEQYF
d_call: NA; j_call: TRBJ2-1; clone_size: NA; v_call: TRBV4-2; cdr3_nt: TGTGCCAGCAGCTTAGGGCTAGCCTCCTCCTACAATGAGCAGTTCTTC; cdr3_aa: CASSLGLASSYNEQFF
d_call: TRBD2; j_call: TRBJ2-7; clone_size: few; v_call: TRBV2; cdr3_nt: TGTGCCAGCAGCCGGACTAGCGCTTCCTACGAGCAGTACTTC; cdr3_aa: CASSRTSASYEQYF
d_call: NA; j_call: TRBJ1-6; clone_size: few; v_call: TRBV6-1; cdr3_nt: TGTGCCAGCAGCGTCGTGGGGCTCGGTAATTCACCCCTCCACTTT; cdr3_aa: CASSVVGLGNSPLHF
d_call: NA; j_call: TRBJ2-7; clone_size: few; v_call: TRBV12-3/TRBV12-4; cdr3_nt: TGTGCCAGCAGTTCCAGGGGAGGAAGAACCTACGAGCAGTACTTC; cdr3_aa: CASSSRGGRTYEQYF
d_call: TRBD1; j_call: TRBJ2-2; clone_size: few; v_call: TRBV7-2; cdr3_nt: TGTGCCAGCAGCTTAGGAACAGGGGAATTTACCGGGGAGCTGTTTTTT; cdr3_aa: CASSLGTGEFTGELFF
d_call: NA; j_call: TRBJ2-1; clone_size: NA; v_call: TRBV29-1; cdr3_nt: TGCAGCGTTGGAGACTCCCGGCAGTTCTTC; cdr3_aa: CSVGDSRQFF
d_call: NA; j_call: TRBJ2-2; clone_size: NA; v_call: TRBV7-9; cdr3_nt: TGTGCCAGCAGCTTGTCCCGGGACATTACCGGGGAGCTGTTTTTT; cdr3_aa: CASSLSRDITGELFF
d_call: NA; j_call: TRBJ2-7; clone_size: NA; v_call: TRBV9; cdr3_nt: TGTGCCAGCGCACCGGGGCAGCTGAGCTCCTACGAGCAGTACTTC; cdr3_aa: CASAPGQLSSYEQYF
d_call: NA; j_call: TRBJ1-2; clone_size: few; v_call: TRBV20-1; cdr3_nt: TGCAGTGCTAGACAGGTCTTCGGTGGCTACACCTTC; cdr3_aa: CSARQVFGGYTF
d_call: NA; j_call: TRBJ2-3; clone_size: few; v_call: TRBV5-1; cdr3_nt: TGCGCCAGCAGCGGGGGGACCCCGATCCTGGATACGCAGTATTTT; cdr3_aa: CASSGGTPILDTQYF
d_call: NA; j_call: TRBJ1-1; clone_size: many; v_call: TRBV27; cdr3_nt: TGTGCCAGCAGCCCCTTGGTGGGCACTGAAGCTTTCTTT; cdr3_aa: CASSPLVGTEAFF
d_call: TRBD2; j_call: TRBJ2-5; clone_size: NA; v_call: TRBV27; cdr3_nt: TGTGCCAGCAGTTTAGTGCGGGAGTTAGAGACCCAGTACTTC; cdr3_aa: CASSLVRELETQYF
d_call: NA; j_call: TRBJ2-6; clone_size: NA; v_call: TRBV9; cdr3_nt: TGTGCCAGCAGCACCGGGGGCCTCCTCCTGACTTTC; cdr3_aa: CASSTGGLLLTF
d_call: NA; j_call: TRBJ2-7; clone_size: NA; v_call: TRBV20-1; cdr3_nt: TGCAGTGCTAGAGATTTTCGGGTCCCCTACGAGCAGTACTTC; cdr3_aa: CSARDFRVPYEQYF
d_call: NA; j_call: TRBJ1-1; clone_size: many; v_call: TRBV12-3/TRBV12-4; cdr3_nt: TGTGCCAGCAGCCCCCGAGGGGTGAACACTGAAGCTTTCTTT; cdr3_aa: CASSPRGVNTEAFF
d_call: TRBD1; j_call: TRBJ1-1; clone_size: NA; v_call: TRBV5-1; cdr3_nt: TGCGCCAGCAGGGGAATTACCGGGACAGCGAACACTGAAGCTTTCTTT; cdr3_aa: CASRGITGTANTEAFF
d_call: NA; j_call: TRBJ1-1; clone_size: many; v_call: TRBV4-1; cdr3_nt: TGCGCCAGCAGCCAAACTACAGGGAACACTGAAGCTTTCTTT; cdr3_aa: CASSQTTGNTEAFF
d_call: NA; j_call: TRBJ2-7; clone_size: NA; v_call: TRBV20-1; cdr3_nt: TGCAGTGCTAATCGGGGGAGCAGTGAGCAGTACTTC; cdr3_aa: CSANRGSSEQYF
d_call: TRBD1; j_call: TRBJ2-7; clone_size: NA; v_call: TRBV27; cdr3_nt: TGTGCCAGCAGTCCGGGACAGGCCCTACCCTACGAGCAGTACTTC; cdr3_aa: CASSPGQALPYEQYF
d_call: TRBD1; j_call: TRBJ2-2; clone_size: few; v_call: TRBV4-3; cdr3_nt: TGCGCCAGCAGCCAAGATAGGGGGCTGGGCACCGGGGAGCTGTTTTTT; cdr3_aa: CASSQDRGLGTGELFF
d_call: TRBD1; j_call: TRBJ1-3; clone_size: NA; v_call: TRBV5-5; cdr3_nt: TGTGCCAGCAGCTTCGTGTCGGGACAGTCTACTGGAAACACCATATATTTT; cdr3_aa: CASSFVSGQSTGNTIYF
d_call: NA; j_call: TRBJ1-6; clone_size: NA; v_call: TRBV6-5; cdr3_nt: TGTGCCAGCAGTTACACGGGGGATCCTTATAATTCACCCCTCCACTTT; cdr3_aa: CASSYTGDPYNSPLHF
d_call: NA; j_call: TRBJ2-5; clone_size: many; v_call: TRBV12-3/TRBV12-4; cdr3_nt: TGTGCCAGCAGTTTAGTGACAGCCCCCCAAGAGACCCAGTACTTC; cdr3_aa: CASSLVTAPQETQYF
d_call: TRBD1; j_call: TRBJ2-7; clone_size: NA; v_call: TRBV7-9; cdr3_nt: TGTGCCAGCAGCTTCCAGGGGGAGTCCTACGAGCAGTACTTC; cdr3_aa: CASSFQGESYEQYF
d_call: NA; j_call: TRBJ2-7; clone_size: few; v_call: TRBV4-1; cdr3_nt: TGCGCCAGCAGCCAAGATAGTGGACGGCCGATTTACTACGAGCAGTACTTC; cdr3_aa: CASSQDSGRPIYYEQYF
d_call: NA; j_call: TRBJ2-7; clone_size: NA; v_call: TRBV20-1; cdr3_nt: TGCAGTGCTGGGCCCGGGGCAGCCTACGAGCAGTACTTC; cdr3_aa: CSAGPGAAYEQYF
d_call: TRBD2; j_call: TRBJ2-2; clone_size: few; v_call: TRBV20-1; cdr3_nt: TGCAGTGCTAGAGATGGCCTAGCGGGGACAAATTCGAACACCGGGGAGCTGTTTTTT; cdr3_aa: CSARDGLAGTNSNTGELFF
d_call: NA; j_call: TRBJ2-5; clone_size: many; v_call: TRBV10-3; cdr3_nt: TGTGCCATCAGTGAGTCTGAGTTGAGCAGGGGAGGAGAGACCCAGTACTTC; cdr3_aa: CAISESELSRGGETQYF
d_call: TRBD2; j_call: TRBJ2-1; clone_size: many; v_call: TRBV3-1; cdr3_nt: TGTGCCAGCAGCAGTACTAGCGGGATAGGAGAGCAGTTCTTC; cdr3_aa: CASSSTSGIGEQFF
d_call: NA; j_call: TRBJ2-7; clone_size: NA; v_call: TRBV10-3; cdr3_nt: TGTGCCATCAGTGATAGGACTTCCTACGAGCAGTACTTC; cdr3_aa: CAISDRTSYEQYF
d_call: NA; j_call: TRBJ1-2; clone_size: NA; v_call: TRBV7-9; cdr3_nt: TGTGCCAGCAGCTTAGGAGGGGCCCTCTATGGCTACACCTTC; cdr3_aa: CASSLGGALYGYTF
d_call: TRBD1; j_call: TRBJ2-1; clone_size: NA; v_call: TRBV4-2; cdr3_nt: TGTGCCAGCAGCCAAGACGGACAGGGGGTGAGGGATGAGCAGTTCTTC; cdr3_aa: CASSQDGQGVRDEQFF
d_call: NA; j_call: TRBJ2-7; clone_size: few; v_call: TRBV7-9; cdr3_nt: TGTGCCAGCAGCTCCCCACCCGGGAGCATATATTACGAGCAGTACTTC; cdr3_aa: CASSSPPGSIYYEQYF
d_call: NA; j_call: TRBJ1-2; clone_size: NA; v_call: TRBV5-1; cdr3_nt: TGCGCCAGCAGCTTGAACGGGGAAGGGGATGGCTACACCTTC; cdr3_aa: CASSLNGEGDGYTF
d_call: NA; j_call: TRBJ2-2; clone_size: few; v_call: TRBV30; cdr3_nt: TGTGCCTGGAAGAGACCTAGAGACACCGGGGAGCTGTTTTTT; cdr3_aa: CAWKRPRDTGELFF
d_call: NA; j_call: TRBJ1-2; clone_size: NA; v_call: TRBV4-1; cdr3_nt: TGCGCCAGCAGCCAAGACGGGGGGGTGGGCTACACCTTC; cdr3_aa: CASSQDGGVGYTF
d_call: TRBD1; j_call: TRBJ2-7; clone_size: NA; v_call: TRBV15; cdr3_nt: TGTGCCACCAGCAGAGCGGACAGGGGTTACTACGAGCAGTACTTC; cdr3_aa: CATSRADRGYYEQYF
d_call: TRBD1; j_call: TRBJ2-2; clone_size: few; v_call: TRBV5-5; cdr3_nt: TGTGCCAGCAGCTACGACAGGGCGCACACCGGGGAGCTGTTTTTT; cdr3_aa: CASSYDRAHTGELFF
d_call: TRBD2; j_call: TRBJ2-1; clone_size: few; v_call: TRBV3-1; cdr3_nt: TGTGCCAGCAGCCAAGGAGGAGCCGGGACTAGGGGCAATGAGCAGTTCTTC; cdr3_aa: CASSQGGAGTRGNEQFF
d_call: TRBD1; j_call: TRBJ1-6; clone_size: few; v_call: TRBV5-1; cdr3_nt: TGCGCCAGCAGCTTTACTGGACAGGGTAATTCACCCCTCCACTTT; cdr3_aa: CASSFTGQGNSPLHF
d_call: TRBD2; j_call: TRBJ2-1; clone_size: many; v_call: TRBV12-5; cdr3_nt: TGTGCTAGTGGTTTGGGGACTAGCGGGGGTACCTACAATGAGCAGTTCTTC; cdr3_aa: CASGLGTSGGTYNEQFF